The TCR beta chain described here comes from a study of technical replicates of blood from a handful of donors. CDR1 is MNHEY and CDR2 is SMNVEV in the germline V gene (reference sequence). The length of the CDR3 is 18 residues. The V segment lost 8 bases and the J segment 4 bases; nucleotides outside the gene matches: 19. Some clones are missing from TCRdb's copy, which holds only in-frame ones; the method was immunoSEQ multiplex PCR. Here the sample spans around 30,000 clones, around nine tenths being singletons. The chain links TRBV27 to TRBJ2-5; 10 nucleotides match TRBD1. The sequence was collected from a human donor in good health. Some clones in this sample may be carry-over from other donors' samples. Sequencing was done on a sample of PBMCs. The DNA of the CDR3 is TGTGCCAGCGGACGATCAAGCGGGGGACAGGGGTGGGCAGAGACCCAGTACTTC. Its protein is CASGRSSGGQGWAETQYF.